A selection of T cell receptor beta chains follows, all from one sample in a study of identical twins. Using its own MiXCR run on the 5' RACE reads, TCRdb lists one record per CDR3 protein. The sample lists 500,000 or so distinct CDR3 sequences, roughly 21% occurring once. This sample also appeared in a second study, on T cells expressing NK-cell markers.

The sample consisted of CD4+ T cells sorted from blood. The receptors originated from a woman under 30 in good health. Each CDR3 is given with its conserved first and last residue. D genes are given only for firm matches. Some rows mark clone size as missing; the rest say once, few, many or name a class of expanded clone.

j_gene,d_gene,abundance,v_gene,CDR3nt,CDR3aa
TRBJ2-7,-,-,TRBV21-1,TGTGCCAGCAGCAAAGTCATCTCCGGCGAGCAGTACTTC,CASSKVISGEQYF
TRBJ2-2,-,few,TRBV18,TGTGCCAGCTCACTATCGTTTCAAGGCCCCGGGGAGCTGTTTTTT,CASSLSFQGPGELFF
TRBJ2-5,TRBD2,many,TRBV20-1,TGCAGTGCTAATCGGCAGCGGGGAGAAGAGACCCAGTACTTC,CSANRQRGEETQYF
TRBJ1-2,-,-,TRBV5-6,TGTGCCAGCAGCCCAGGACCCTCTAACTATGGCTACACCTTC,CASSPGPSNYGYTF
TRBJ2-2,-,few,TRBV2,TGTGCCAGCAGTGGTTGGCAGAGGAACACCGGGGAGCTGTTTTTT,CASSGWQRNTGELFF
TRBJ2-7,-,-,TRBV5-1,TGCGCCAGCAGACGAGACTCTAGTGTTGACTACGAGCAGTACTTC,CASRRDSSVDYEQYF
TRBJ2-1,TRBD2,many,TRBV6-5,TGTGCCAGCAGTTCCAGCGGGGGGGGCTACAATGAGCAGTTCTTC,CASSSSGGGYNEQFF
TRBJ1-5,-,-,TRBV20-1,TGCAGTGCTAGAGATGTTGGGGACCAGCCCCAGCATTTT,CSARDVGDQPQHF
TRBJ1-1,TRBD1,-,TRBV29-1,TGCAGCGTTGAAGATTCAGGACAGGGGAACACTGAAGCTTTCTTT,CSVEDSGQGNTEAFF
TRBJ2-3,-,few,TRBV20-1,TGCAGTGCTGCTTCTAGACAAGATACGCAGTATTTT,CSAASRQDTQYF
TRBJ1-6,-,-,TRBV6-1,TGTGCCAGCAGTCAGGGAGATTCACCCCTCCACTTT,CASSQGDSPLHF
TRBJ2-7,-,-,TRBV7-2,TGTGCCAGCAGCCGGTTCGGCGGGATACGTTTGTACGAGCAGTACTTC,CASSRFGGIRLYEQYF
TRBJ2-1,-,few,TRBV20-1,TGCAGTGCTAGAGATCACGCGGGATCGTACAATGAGCAGTTCTTC,CSARDHAGSYNEQFF
TRBJ2-1,-,-,TRBV5-5,TGTGCCAGCAGCTTGGACAGTGTATACAATGAGCAGTTCTTC,CASSLDSVYNEQFF
TRBJ1-2,-,few,TRBV5-1,TGCGCCAGCACTTTTCAGGGGACTGGCGGCTACACCTTC,CASTFQGTGGYTF
TRBJ2-7,TRBD2,few,TRBV7-6,TGTGCCAGCAGCCAAACCCTAGCGGGAGGCTACGAGCAGTACTTC,CASSQTLAGGYEQYF
TRBJ1-2,TRBD1,-,TRBV9,TGTGCCAGCAGCGCTCAACAGGGGGTGGGTGGCTACACCTTC,CASSAQQGVGGYTF
TRBJ2-1,-,few,TRBV7-9,TGTGCCAGCAGCTTAGTTTGGGGGAGCTCCTACAATGAGCAGTTCTTC,CASSLVWGSSYNEQFF
TRBJ1-1,TRBD1,few,TRBV3-1,TGTGCCAGCAGCCAAGATCGGGGACAGGGGGCTGAAGCTTTCTTT,CASSQDRGQGAEAFF
TRBJ1-2,TRBD1,few,TRBV5-5,TGTGCCAGCAGCTACCAACCCGACAGGGACTATGGCTACACCTTC,CASSYQPDRDYGYTF
TRBJ1-1,TRBD1,-,TRBV20-1,TGCAGTGCTAGTTACCCAGGGGGGATCACTGAAGCTTTCTTT,CSASYPGGITEAFF
TRBJ1-6,-,-,TRBV6-5,TGTGCCAGCAGTTACTCTCTGGGGCAGGGAGAATCACCCCTCCACTTT,CASSYSLGQGESPLHF
TRBJ2-5,-,few,TRBV2,TGTGCCAGCTACAGGGTCCGGGAGACCCAGTACTTC,CASYRVRETQYF
TRBJ2-1,-,-,TRBV10-3,TGTGCCATCGCGGGAAGCGGAGGGAATGAGCAGTTCTTC,CAIAGSGGNEQFF
TRBJ1-1,TRBD1,few,TRBV12-3/TRBV12-4,TGTGCCAGCGCCAAGGGGGCGAACACTGAAGCTTTCTTT,CASAKGANTEAFF
TRBJ2-5,TRBD1,-,TRBV18,TGTGCCAGCTCAGGGGACAGTAAAGAGACCCAGTACTTC,CASSGDSKETQYF
TRBJ2-5,-,-,TRBV7-6,TGTGCCAGCAGCTTTCCGGACTCGGAGACCCAGTACTTC,CASSFPDSETQYF